This T cell receptor (beta chain) is from a study of cytomegalovirus exposure and HLA in healthy donors. Findings and caveats of the study: Most TCR sequences showed up rarely, but some public TCRs showed up in many donors.

The PCR had 60 Vbeta and 13 Jbeta primers. Clones were sequenced by immunoSEQ multiplex PCR, and TCRdb holds only the in-frame ones, with some missing. The sample has more than 150,000 clones, 77% seen once. Concerning this clone itself: Its antigen remains unidentified.

V lost 4 bases to trimming and J lost 6 bases; unmatched junction nucleotides: 13. CDR1 and CDR2 from the germline V gene are SGDLS and YYNGEE. The CDR3 has 18 residues. This rearrangement joins TRBV9 to TRBJ2-1; TRBD2 matches 13 bases. This clonotype was sampled from a man younger than 35 in good health and CMV-seronegative. Source material: PBMCs. The CDR3 nucleotides are TGTGCCAGCAGCTCACCCTCAGGACTAGCGGGAGTCTCCAATGAGCAGTTCTTC. Translated: CASSSPSGLAGVSNEQFF.